The clone carrying this T cell receptor beta chain was observed at least ten times. Its specificity is not known. Collection of around 10 milliliters of peripheral blood was performed for each donor. A second PCR of about 6 to 12 cycles used a sample-barcoded 5' primer and a J-beta primer mix. Each CDR3 protein is one row after TCRdb ran MiXCR on the 5' RACE reads. The table shows 650,000 to 1,000,000 distinct CDR3 sequences, with about 36% occurring only once. The data are from a study of blood T cells in healthy people across ages. Study results and caveats: Long-lived donors exceeded aged donors in naive CD4+ cells and diversity. Older age coincided with a roughly linear decline in TCR beta diversity per million T cells.

This CDR3 is built from 17 residues. Germline assignment: CDR1 MGHRA and CDR2 YSYEKL. The trim removed 0 bases at V and 5 bases at J, leaving 11 bases unmatched. The clonotype comes from a man aged 18 to 30 in good health. The V and J genes are TRBV4-1 and TRBJ2-3, with 7 nucleotides matching TRBD2. The sample was blood. The CDR3 nucleotides read TGCGCCAGCAGCCAAGAGACTAGCACGGGACCTGAAGATACGCAGTATTTT. Its translation: CASSQETSTGPEDTQYF.